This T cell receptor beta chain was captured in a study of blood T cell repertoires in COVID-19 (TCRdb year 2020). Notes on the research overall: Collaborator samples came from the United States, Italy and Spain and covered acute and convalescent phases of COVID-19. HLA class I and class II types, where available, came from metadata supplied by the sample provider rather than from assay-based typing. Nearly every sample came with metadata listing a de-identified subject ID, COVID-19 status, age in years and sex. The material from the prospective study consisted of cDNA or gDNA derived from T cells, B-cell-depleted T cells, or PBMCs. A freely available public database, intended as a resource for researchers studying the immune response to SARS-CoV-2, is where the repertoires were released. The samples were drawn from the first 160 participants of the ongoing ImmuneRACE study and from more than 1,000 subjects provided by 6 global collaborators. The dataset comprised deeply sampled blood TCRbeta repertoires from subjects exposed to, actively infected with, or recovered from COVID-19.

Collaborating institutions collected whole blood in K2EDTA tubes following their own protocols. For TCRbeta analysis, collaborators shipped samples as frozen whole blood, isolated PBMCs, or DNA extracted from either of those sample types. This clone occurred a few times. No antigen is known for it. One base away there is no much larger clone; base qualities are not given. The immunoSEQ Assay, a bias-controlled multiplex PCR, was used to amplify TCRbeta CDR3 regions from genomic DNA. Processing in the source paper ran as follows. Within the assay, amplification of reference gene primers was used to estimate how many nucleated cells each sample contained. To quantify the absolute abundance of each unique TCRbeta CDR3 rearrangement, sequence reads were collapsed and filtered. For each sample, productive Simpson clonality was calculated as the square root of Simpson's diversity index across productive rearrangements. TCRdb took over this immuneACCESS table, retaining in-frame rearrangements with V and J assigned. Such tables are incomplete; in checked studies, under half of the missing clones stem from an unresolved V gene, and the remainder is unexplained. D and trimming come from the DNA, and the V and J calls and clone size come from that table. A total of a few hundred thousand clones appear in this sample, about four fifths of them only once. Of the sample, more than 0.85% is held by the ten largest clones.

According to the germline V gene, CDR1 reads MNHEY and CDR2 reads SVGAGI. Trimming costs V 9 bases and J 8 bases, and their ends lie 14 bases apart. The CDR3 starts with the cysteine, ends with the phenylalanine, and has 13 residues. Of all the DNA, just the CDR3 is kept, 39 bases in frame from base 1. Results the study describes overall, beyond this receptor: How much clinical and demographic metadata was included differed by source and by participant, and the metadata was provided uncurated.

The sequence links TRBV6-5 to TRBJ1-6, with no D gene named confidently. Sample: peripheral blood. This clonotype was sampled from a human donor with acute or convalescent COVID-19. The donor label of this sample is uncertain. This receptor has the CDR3 CASHRVRDSPLHF. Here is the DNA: TGTGCCAGTCACCGGGTACGGGATTCACCCCTCCACTTT.